The 13 T cell receptor beta chains below come from one sample, sequenced in a study of cytomegalovirus exposure and HLA in healthy donors (dated by TCRdb to between 2016 and 2019). The protocol used for the library was the immunoSEQ multiplex PCR assay. In TCRdb, the immuneACCESS table is reduced to in-frame sequences with V and J assigned. These tables do not hold every clone; where another copy was compared, an unresolved V gene accounts for under half, and the others remain unexplained. The sample records some 90,000 clones, 87% of which are singletons. Of the sample, 6% to 6.5% is held by the ten largest clones. The material sequenced was PBMCs. The receptor set was obtained from a man younger than 35 in good health and CMV-seropositive.

The chain joins TRBV27 to TRBJ2-2; maybe TRBD1 (5 bases). In germline, CDR1 is MNHEY, CDR2 SMNVEV (reference sequence). The CDR3 sequence is 13 residues long. V was cut by 5 bases and J by 6 bases, with 10 bases left in between. This CDR3 reads CASSIRGAGELFF. For the CDR3, the DNA is TGTGCCAGCAGTATTAGGGGCGCCGGGGAGCTGTTTTTT.

The chain couples TRBV19 to TRBJ2-1; a weak D match, TRBD1 (5 bases). Trimming removed 4 bases from V and 4 bases from J, with 8 bases in between. The germline gives CDR1 LNHDA, CDR2 SQIVND (reference sequence). The CDR3 spans 13 residues. CDR3 sequence reads: CASSTAGYNEQFF. DNA for the CDR3: TGTGCCAGTAGTACGGCAGGGTACAATGAGCAGTTCTTC.

As concerns this clone: The conserved closing phenylalanine or tryptophan is absent in this CDR3, likely reflecting a read error. The limits of the CDR3 on the DNA are not certain, so only TCRdb's listed CDR3 is given. The chain employs TRBV7-2 and TRBJ1-2; TRBD1 was called by the table and not checked on the DNA. The CDR3 adds up to 12 amino acids, both ends counted. The germline gives CDR1 SGHTA, CDR2 FQGNSA. The CDR3 protein is CASSLDATGYSV.

The rearrangement uses TRBV5-1 and TRBJ2-1; 12 bases map to TRBD2. This CDR3 region has 15 residues. The germline CDR1 and CDR2 sequences are SGHRS and YFSETQ. J was trimmed by 7 bases and V by 0 bases; bases with no gene match: 2. CDR3 nucleotide sequence: TGCGCCAGCAGCTTGGGGACTAGCGGGACGAATGAGCAGTTCTTC. Its protein product is CASSLGTSGTNEQFF.

This sequence joins TRBV2 and TRBJ2-7; no clear D gene. V dropped 6 bases and J dropped 4 bases, with 10 bases sitting between them. Germline V gene sequence: CDR1 SNHLY, CDR2 FYNNEI. The CDR3 length is 12 residues. Here the CDR3 DNA reads TGTGCCAGCAGCAGGAACAAATACGAGCAGTACTTC. It translates to CASSRNKYEQYF. The full variable domain, its missing parts supplied by reference TRBV2 and TRBJ2-7, is EPEVTQTPSHQVTQMGQEVILRCVPISNHLYFYWYRQILGQKVEFLVSFYNNEISEKSEIFDDQFSVERPDGSNFTLKIRSTKLEDSAMYFCASSRNKYEQYFGPGTRLTVT.

This rearrangement joins TRBV4-1 to TRBJ1-1; D possibly corresponds to TRBD1 (5 bases). Deletions cut 3 bases from V and 8 bases from J, with 10 bases between. CDR3 length equals 12 residues. Germline lookup yields CDR1 MGHRA and CDR2 YSYEKL. The CDR3 region is CASSHPAGEAFF. CDR3 in DNA: TGCGCCAGCAGCCACCCCGCAGGGGAAGCTTTCTTT.

The chain has TRBV9 and TRBJ1-2; no reliable D call. Germline CDR1 reads SGDLS; CDR2 reads YYNGEE. V lost 5 bases, J lost 5 bases, and 13 bases lay in between. This CDR3 is 13 amino acids long. The CDR3 spells CASRPPGGYGYTF. DNA of the CDR3: TGTGCCAGCAGGCCTCCGGGAGGGTATGGCTACACCTTC.

V usage is TRBV4-3 and J usage is TRBJ2-1; TRBD2 matches at 8 bases. V was clipped by 5 bases and J by 2 bases; unmatched bases: 2. Germline-derived CDR1 and CDR2 are LGHNA and YSLEER. The CDR3 runs to 14 residues. As DNA, the CDR3 is TGCGCCAGCAGCTGGCGGGGGGCCTACAATGAGCAGTTCTTC. Translating gives CASSWRGAYNEQFF.

The chain links TRBV10-3 to TRBJ2-1; possibly TRBD2 for D (6 bases). This CDR3 comprises 12 residues. Germline assignment: CDR1 ENHRY and CDR2 SYGVKD. V gave up 6 bases and J gave up 9 bases, with 12 bases separating them. CDR3 nucleotides: TGTGCCATCAGGACCACTAGCTTTGAGCAGTTCTTC. This encodes CAIRTTSFEQFF.

The rearrangement links TRBV6-7 to TRBJ1-5, with D tentatively TRBD1 (6 bases). TRBV6-7 is an open reading frame whose function is uncertain. Trimming left V 10 bases short and J 7 bases short, with 23 bases between. The CDR3 has 15 amino acids. Written as DNA, the CDR3 is TGTGCCATCAAGTCCTTCGGGGGGCTCTGCCAGCCCCAGCATTTT. This codes for CAIKSFGGLCQPQHF.

V is TRBV28 and J is TRBJ2-7; TRBD2 might be the D (6 bases). V gave up 8 bases and J gave up 3 bases, with 32 bases separating them. CDR1 and CDR2 from the germline V gene are MDHEN and SYDVKM. The CDR3 is made up of 19 amino acids. CDR3 in amino acids: CASPTYSGTARQRIYEQYF. DNA for the CDR3: TGTGCCAGCCCCACTTATAGCGGTACGGCCCGCCAAAGAATCTACGAGCAGTACTTC.

The chain combines TRBV9 with TRBJ2-7, with D tentatively TRBD2 (6 bases). The CDR3 has 16 amino acids. V shed 4 bases and J shed 0 bases, with 17 bases lying between them. Germline CDR1 is SGDLS and CDR2 is YYNGEE. The CDR3 here is CASSSPPGGSSYEQYF. DNA of the CDR3: TGTGCCAGCAGCTCTCCCCCTGGGGGGAGCTCCTACGAGCAGTACTTC.

The chain links TRBV5-4 to TRBJ2-7, with D possibly matching TRBD2 (7 bases). Germline V gene data show CDR1 as SGHNT and CDR2 as YYREEE (reference sequence). Trimming cost V 4 bases and J 1 base, with 15 bases left between them. The CDR3 is made up of 15 amino acids. The chain's CDR3 is CASSVTRGGSYEQYF. DNA for the CDR3: TGTGCCAGCAGCGTGACTAGGGGGGGATCCTACGAGCAGTACTTC.